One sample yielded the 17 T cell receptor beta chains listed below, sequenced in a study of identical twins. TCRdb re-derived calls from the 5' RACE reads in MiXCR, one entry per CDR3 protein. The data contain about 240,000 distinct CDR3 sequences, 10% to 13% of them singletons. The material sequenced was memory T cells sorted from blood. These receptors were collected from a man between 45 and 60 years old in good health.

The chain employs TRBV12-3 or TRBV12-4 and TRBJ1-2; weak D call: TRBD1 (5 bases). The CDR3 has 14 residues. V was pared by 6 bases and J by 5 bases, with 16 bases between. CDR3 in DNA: TGTGCCAGCAGCCCCTCTGGGGCAGAGTATGGCTACACCTTC. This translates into CASSPSGAEYGYTF.

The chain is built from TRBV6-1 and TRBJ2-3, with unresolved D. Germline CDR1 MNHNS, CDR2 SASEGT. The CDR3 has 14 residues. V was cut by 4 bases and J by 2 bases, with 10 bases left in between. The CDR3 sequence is CASSGRKNTDTQYF. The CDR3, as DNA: TGTGCCAGCAGTGGACGCAAGAACACAGATACGCAGTATTTT.

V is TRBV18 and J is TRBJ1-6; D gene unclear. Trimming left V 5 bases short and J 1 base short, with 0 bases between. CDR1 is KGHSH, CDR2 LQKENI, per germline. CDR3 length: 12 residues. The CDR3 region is CASSSYNSPLHF. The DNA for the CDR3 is TGTGCCAGCTCATCCTATAATTCACCCCTCCACTTT.

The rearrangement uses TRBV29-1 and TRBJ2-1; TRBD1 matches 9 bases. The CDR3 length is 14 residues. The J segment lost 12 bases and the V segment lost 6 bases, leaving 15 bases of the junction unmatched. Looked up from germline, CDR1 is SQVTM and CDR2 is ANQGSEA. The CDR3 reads CSVDGTGPHLGQFF. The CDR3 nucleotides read TGCAGCGTCGACGGGACAGGGCCCCATCTAGGGCAGTTCTTC.

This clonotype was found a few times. The CDR3 region has the DNA TGTGCCAGCAGCTCGCGGGGGAGGACAGATACGCAGTATTTT. Translating it yields CASSSRGRTDTQYF. V usage is TRBV7-2 and J usage is TRBJ2-3, with 7 bases that match TRBD2. The CDR3 totals 14 residues. Per germline, CDR1 SGHTA and CDR2 FQGNSA. V lost 4 bases, J lost 3 bases, and 4 bases stayed unmatched.

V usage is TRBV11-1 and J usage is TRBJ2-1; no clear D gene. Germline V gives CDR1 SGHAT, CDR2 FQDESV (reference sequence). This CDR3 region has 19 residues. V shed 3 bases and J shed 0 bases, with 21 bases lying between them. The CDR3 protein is CASSFLRLAITSSYNEQFF. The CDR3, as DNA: TGTGCCAGCAGCTTTCTTCGTTTGGCCATTACGAGCTCCTACAATGAGCAGTTCTTC.

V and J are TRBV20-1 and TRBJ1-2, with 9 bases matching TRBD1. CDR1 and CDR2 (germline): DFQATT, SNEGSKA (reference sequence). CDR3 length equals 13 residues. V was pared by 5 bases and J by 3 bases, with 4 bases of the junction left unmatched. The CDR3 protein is CSAYRGLDYGYTF. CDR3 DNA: TGCAGTGCTTACAGGGGGCTGGACTATGGCTACACCTTC.

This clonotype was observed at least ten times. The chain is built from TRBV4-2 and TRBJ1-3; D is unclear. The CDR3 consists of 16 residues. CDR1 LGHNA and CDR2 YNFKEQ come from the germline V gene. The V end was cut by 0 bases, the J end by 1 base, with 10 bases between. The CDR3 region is CASSQDRVESGNTIYF. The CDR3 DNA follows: TGTGCCAGCAGCCAAGACCGGGTAGAGTCTGGAAACACCATATATTTT.

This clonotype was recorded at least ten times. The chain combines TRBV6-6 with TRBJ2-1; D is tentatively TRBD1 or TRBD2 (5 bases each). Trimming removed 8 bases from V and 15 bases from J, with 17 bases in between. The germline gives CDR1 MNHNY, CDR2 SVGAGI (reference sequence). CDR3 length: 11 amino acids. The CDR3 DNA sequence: TGTGCCAGCGGTTTCCAGGGACGGGGGTTCTTC. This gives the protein CASGFQGRGFF.

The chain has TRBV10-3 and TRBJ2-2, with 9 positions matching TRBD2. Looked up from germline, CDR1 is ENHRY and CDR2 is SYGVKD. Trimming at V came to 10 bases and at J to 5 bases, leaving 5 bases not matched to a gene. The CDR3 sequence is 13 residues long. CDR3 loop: CATTSGATGELFF. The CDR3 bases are TGTGCCACGACTAGCGGAGCTACCGGGGAGCTGTTTTTT.

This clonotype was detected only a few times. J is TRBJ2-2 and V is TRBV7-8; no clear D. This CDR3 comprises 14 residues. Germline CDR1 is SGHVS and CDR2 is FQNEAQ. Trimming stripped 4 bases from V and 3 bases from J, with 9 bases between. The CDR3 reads CASSSLAHTGELFF. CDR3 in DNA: TGTGCCAGCAGCTCGTTAGCCCACACCGGGGAGCTGTTTTTT. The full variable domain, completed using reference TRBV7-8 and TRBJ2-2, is GAGVSQSPRYKVAKRGQDVALRCDPISGHVSLFWYQQALGQGPEFLTYFQNEAQLDKSGLPSDRFFAERPEGSVSTLKIQRTQQEDSAVYLCASSSLAHTGELFFGEGSRLTVL.

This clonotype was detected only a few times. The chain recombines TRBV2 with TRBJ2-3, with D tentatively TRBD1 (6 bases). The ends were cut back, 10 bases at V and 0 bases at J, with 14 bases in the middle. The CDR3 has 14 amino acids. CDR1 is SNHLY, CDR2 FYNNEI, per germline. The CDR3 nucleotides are TGTGCCAACTCAGGGGTTACTAGCACAGATACGCAGTATTTT. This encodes CANSGVTSTDTQYF.

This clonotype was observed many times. The CDR3 region is CASSLSAGELFF. The CDR3 nucleotides are TGTGCCAGCAGCTTATCGGCCGGGGAGCTGTTTTTT. The J gene is TRBJ2-2, the V gene TRBV7-6; unclear D gene. Germline values: CDR1 SGHVS, CDR2 FNYEAQ. V was trimmed by 2 bases and J by 6 bases, leaving 4 bases between them. The CDR3 runs to 12 residues.

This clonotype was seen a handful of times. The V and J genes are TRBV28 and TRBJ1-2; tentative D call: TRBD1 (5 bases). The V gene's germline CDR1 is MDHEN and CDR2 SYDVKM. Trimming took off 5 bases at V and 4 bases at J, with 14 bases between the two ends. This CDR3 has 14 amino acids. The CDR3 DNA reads TGTGCCAGCAGTCCCCTAGAGGGGCGCTATGGCTACACCTTC. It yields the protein CASSPLEGRYGYTF.

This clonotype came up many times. The CDR3 is CASSLTGTVYGYTF. The CDR3 DNA reads TGTGCCAGCAGCTTAACCGGGACAGTCTATGGCTACACCTTC. V usage is TRBV7-2 and J usage is TRBJ1-2; TRBD1 agrees at 7 bases. With 2 bases clipped from V and 4 bases from J, the junction kept 4 bases outside the gene matches. The CDR3 is 14 amino acids. Germline V gene lookup returns CDR1 SGHTA and CDR2 FQGNSA.

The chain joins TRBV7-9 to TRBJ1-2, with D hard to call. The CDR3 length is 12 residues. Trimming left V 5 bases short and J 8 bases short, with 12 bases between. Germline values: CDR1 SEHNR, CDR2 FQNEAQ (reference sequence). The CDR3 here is CASSLPGRGYTF. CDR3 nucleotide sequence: TGTGCCAGCAGCCTTCCGGGGAGGGGCTACACCTTC.

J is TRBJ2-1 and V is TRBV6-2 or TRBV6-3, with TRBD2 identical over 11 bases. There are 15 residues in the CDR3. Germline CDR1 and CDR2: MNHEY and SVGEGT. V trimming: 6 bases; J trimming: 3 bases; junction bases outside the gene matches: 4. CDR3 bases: TGTGCCAGCAGATTCGGACTAGCGGGCTACAATGAGCAGTTCTTC. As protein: CASRFGLAGYNEQFF.